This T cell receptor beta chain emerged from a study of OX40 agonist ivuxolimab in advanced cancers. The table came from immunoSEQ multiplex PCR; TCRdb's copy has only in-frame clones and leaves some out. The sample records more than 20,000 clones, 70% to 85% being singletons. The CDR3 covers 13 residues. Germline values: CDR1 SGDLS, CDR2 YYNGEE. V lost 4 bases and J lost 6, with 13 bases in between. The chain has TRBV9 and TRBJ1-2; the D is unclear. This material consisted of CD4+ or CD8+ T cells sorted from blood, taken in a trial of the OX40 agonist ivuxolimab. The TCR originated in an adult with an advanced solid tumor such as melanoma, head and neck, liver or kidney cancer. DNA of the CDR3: TGTGCCAGCAGCCCAGCGGGAGGGCATGGCTACACCTTC. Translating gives CASSPAGGHGYTF. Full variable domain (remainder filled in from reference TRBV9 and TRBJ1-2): DSGVTQTPKHLITATGQRVTLRCSPRSGDLSVYWYQQSLDQGLQFLIQYYNGEERAKGNILERFSAQQFPDLHSELNLSSLELGDSALYFCASSPAGGHGYTFGSGTRLTVV.